The 22 T cell receptor beta chains listed next were all sequenced from one sample in a study of cytomegalovirus exposure and HLA in healthy donors. The PCR had 60 Vbeta and 13 Jbeta primers. Some clones are missing from TCRdb's copy, which holds only in-frame ones; the method was immunoSEQ multiplex PCR. In the table there are under 70,000 clones, approximately 71% of which are singletons. The specimen sequenced was PBMCs. These receptors were collected from a man between 35 and 55 years old in good health and CMV-seropositive.

The gene calls are TRBV2 and TRBJ2-7; 12 bases match TRBD2. Trimming cost V 6 bases and J 2 bases; bases outside gene matches: 5. Germline CDR1 SNHLY, CDR2 FYNNEI. The CDR3 has 15 residues. CDR3 region: CASRRLAGETYEQYF. In nucleotides, the CDR3 is TGTGCCAGCAGACGACTAGCGGGGGAGACCTACGAGCAGTACTTC. The full variable domain, in which reference TRBV2 and TRBJ2-7 provide the parts outside the CDR3, is EPEVTQTPSHQVTQMGQEVILRCVPISNHLYFYWYRQILGQKVEFLVSFYNNEISEKSEIFDDQFSVERPDGSNFTLKIRSTKLEDSAMYFCASRRLAGETYEQYFGPGTRLTVT.

This clone was counted between two and nine times. V usage is TRBV6-1 and J usage is TRBJ2-6; 9 positions match TRBD1. The CDR3 length is 19 residues. CDR1 and CDR2 from the germline V gene are MNHNS and SASEGT. V shed 3 bases and J 1 base; nucleotides not matched to a gene: 10. This chain's CDR3 is CASSDGLGQGSSGANVLTF. The DNA of the CDR3 is TGTGCCAGCAGTGACGGCTTGGGACAGGGATCGTCTGGGGCCAACGTCCTGACTTTC.

The chain employs TRBV7-8 and TRBJ1-3, with 9 bases lining up with TRBD1. The CDR3 loop spans 16 amino acids. The germline gives CDR1 SGHVS, CDR2 FQNEAQ. J gave up 1 base and V 3 bases, and 4 bases lay outside the gene matches. CDR3 sequence reads: CASSFDRGESGNTIYF. The CDR3 DNA is TGTGCCAGCAGCTTCGACAGGGGGGAGTCTGGAAACACCATATATTTT.

In this sample, this clone turned up a few times. This sequence joins TRBV10-1 and TRBJ2-2; 12 nucleotides line up with TRBD1. Germline V gene data show CDR1 as WNHNN and CDR2 as SYGVQD (reference sequence). The J segment lost 3 bases and the V segment lost 10 bases, leaving 12 bases of the junction unmatched. The CDR3 runs 17 residues. The CDR3 is CATGEGTGGKDTGELFF. The DNA for the CDR3 is TGCGCCACCGGAGAAGGGACAGGGGGCAAAGACACCGGGGAGCTGTTTTTT.

The rearrangement uses TRBV19 and TRBJ1-5, with D possibly being TRBD1 (6 bases). There are 16 residues in the CDR3. V lost 1 base to trimming and J lost 3 bases, with 13 bases between them. In germline, CDR1 is LNHDA, CDR2 SQIVND (reference sequence). CDR3 coding DNA: TGTGCCAGTAGTATAGTCGGGGAGGGGGACAATCAGCCCCAGCATTTT. Protein sequence: CASSIVGEGDNQPQHF.

The chain couples TRBV4-1 to TRBJ1-2; 8 bases agree with TRBD1. Germline V gene lookup returns CDR1 MGHRA and CDR2 YSYEKL. Trimming took 3 bases from V and 8 from J; bases not matched to a gene: 11. The CDR3 spans 15 residues. CDR3 in amino acids: CASSHGGTGLYGYTF. DNA of the CDR3: TGCGCCAGCAGCCACGGCGGGACAGGACTGTACGGCTACACCTTC.

This clone was seen a handful of times. V gene TRBV7-3 combines with J gene TRBJ1-3; the D is unclear. V lost 4 bases and J 0 bases, leaving 4 bases between the germline ends. The germline V gene has CDR1 SGHTA and CDR2 FQGTGA. CDR3 length: 13 residues. DNA of the CDR3: TGTGCCAGCAGCTCATCCTCTGGAAACACCATATATTTT. Encoded protein: CASSSSSGNTIYF.

CDR3 sequence: CASRELTGTGGTEAFF. The DNA for the CDR3 is TGTGCCAGCAGAGAATTAACCGGGACAGGGGGCACTGAAGCTTTCTTT. V usage is TRBV6-1 and J usage is TRBJ1-1; 11 bases map to TRBD1. This CDR3 has 16 amino acids. With V trimmed by 6 bases and J by 4 bases, 10 bases remained unmatched. The germline CDR1 and CDR2 sequences are MNHNS and SASEGT.

The chain recombines TRBV6-5 with TRBJ1-5; D remains unclear. This CDR3 is 15 amino acids long. V lost 4 bases, J lost 7 bases, and 17 bases lay in between. Germline V CDR1 and CDR2: MNHEY, SVGAGI. The CDR3 region is CASSLSGLVGQPQHF. The CDR3 DNA reads as TGTGCCAGCAGTTTAAGCGGACTGGTGGGACAGCCCCAGCATTTT.

This rearrangement joins TRBV6-6 to TRBJ1-6, with a weak D call TRBD1 (5 bases). V lost 5 bases and J lost 5, with 16 bases in between. Looked up from germline, CDR1 is MNHNY and CDR2 is SVGAGI (reference sequence). This CDR3 has 16 residues. The CDR3 here is CASSAGGALNNSPLHF. The DNA of the CDR3 is TGTGCCAGCAGTGCCGGCGGGGCCCTCAATAATTCACCCCTCCACTTT.

The gene calls are TRBV5-1 and TRBJ1-1; TRBD1 matches at 8 bases. Trimming removed 0 bases from V and 0 bases from J; junction bases left unmatched: 10. The CDR3 runs to 18 residues. Per germline, CDR1 SGHRS and CDR2 YFSETQ. The CDR3 DNA is TGCGCCAGCAGCTTGGGGGCAGGGGGCTCGAATATGAACACTGAAGCTTTCTTT. Its translation is CASSLGAGGSNMNTEAFF.

This clone was seen a few times. This rearrangement joins TRBV7-9 to TRBJ2-6; D is unresolved. Germline V gene sequence: CDR1 SEHNR, CDR2 FQNEAQ (reference sequence). The CDR3 covers 16 residues. Trimming pared 5 bases from V and 0 bases from J, leaving 11 bases between. The CDR3 DNA reads as TGTGCCAGCAGCCGACCCCGAGGCTCTGGGGCCAACGTCCTGACTTTC. The encoded protein is CASSRPRGSGANVLTF.

The genes are TRBV28 and TRBJ2-5; 10 bases are a match to TRBD2. V was clipped by 6 bases and J by 2 bases; unmatched bases: 0. The germline gives CDR1 MDHEN, CDR2 SYDVKM. The CDR3 length is 13 residues. The DNA of the CDR3 is TGTGCCAGCAGACTAGCGGGGCAAGAGACCCAGTACTTC. The encoded protein is CASRLAGQETQYF. Filled out from reference TRBV28 and TRBJ2-5, the complete variable domain reads DVKVTQSSRYLVKRTGEKVFLECVQDMDHENMFWYRQDPGLGLRLIYFSYDVKMKEKGDIPEGYSVSREKKERFSLILESASTNQTSMYLCASRLAGQETQYFGPGTRLLVL.

This chain joins TRBV5-6 and TRBJ1-4; 9 positions match TRBD1. The germline CDR1 and CDR2 sequences are SGHDT and YYEEEE. The trim removed 3 bases at V and 6 bases at J, leaving 6 bases unmatched. CDR3 size: 15 residues. CDR3 region: CASSSLGTGYEKLFF. CDR3 in DNA: TGTGCCAGCAGCTCCCTAGGGACAGGGTATGAAAAACTGTTTTTT.

This chain's CDR3 is CASSPGLAGASSYNEQFF. The CDR3 nucleotides are TGCGCCAGCAGCCCCGGACTAGCGGGGGCGAGCTCCTACAATGAGCAGTTCTTC. The chain is built from TRBV5-1 and TRBJ2-1; 13 bases line up with TRBD2. The CDR3 is made up of 18 amino acids. Germline CDR1 is SGHRS and CDR2 is YFSETQ. The ends lost 4 bases at V and 0 bases at J; junction bases unmatched: 7. Looking up the rest from reference TRBV5-1 and TRBJ2-1 gives the full variable domain: KAGVTQTPRYLIKTRGQQVTLSCSPISGHRSVSWYQQTPGQGLQFLFEYFSETQRNKGNFPGRFSGRQFSNSRSEMNVSTLELGDSALYLCASSPGLAGASSYNEQFFGPGTRLTVL.

This clone was recorded once. The V call is TRBV7-9, the J call TRBJ2-6; D is ambiguous. The V gene lost 5 bases and the J gene lost 0 bases, with 8 bases spanning the gap. Per the germline V gene, CDR1 is SEHNR and CDR2 is FQNEAQ (reference sequence). The CDR3 spans 15 residues. The CDR3 DNA follows: TGTGCCAGCAGCCCTTACAGCTCTGGGGCCAACGTCCTGACTTTC. Encoded protein: CASSPYSSGANVLTF.

V gene TRBV6-5 combines with J gene TRBJ1-1; no clear D. Looked up from germline, CDR1 is MNHEY and CDR2 is SVGAGI. The V end lost 2 bases, the J end lost 3 bases, and 7 bases lay between the germline ends. The CDR3 sequence is 13 residues long. DNA of the CDR3: TGTGCCAGCAGTTACGGGGAGGACACTGAAGCTTTCTTT. It translates to CASSYGEDTEAFF.

V and J are TRBV5-6 and TRBJ1-1, with a weak D call TRBD1 (5 bases). This CDR3 has 16 residues. Germline V gene data show CDR1 as SGHDT and CDR2 as YYEEEE. V lost 3 bases to trimming and J lost 5 bases, with 20 bases between them. CDR3 residues: CASSSGDPGRWTEAFF. The CDR3 DNA reads as TGTGCCAGCAGCTCGGGGGATCCGGGCCGGTGGACTGAAGCTTTCTTT.

The V gene is TRBV6-5, the J gene TRBJ1-1, with 9 bases lining up with TRBD1. From germline, CDR1 is MNHEY and CDR2 SVGAGI. With V trimmed by 6 bases and J by 12 bases, 11 bases remained unmatched. The CDR3 totals 13 residues. CDR3 region: CASSTTGGKGPFF. CDR3 in DNA: TGTGCCAGCAGCACGACAGGGGGGAAAGGGCCTTTCTTT.

This clone has more than one count but fewer than ten. This rearrangement joins TRBV7-7 to TRBJ2-3; TRBD2 agrees at 11 bases. The CDR3 loop spans 17 amino acids. With V trimmed by 5 bases and J by 4 bases, 11 bases remained unmatched. Germline CDR1 SSHAT, CDR2 FNYEAQ (reference sequence). The DNA of the CDR3 is TGTGCCAGCAGCCCGATGGGGACTAGCGGCTACTCAGATACGCAGTATTTT. This encodes CASSPMGTSGYSDTQYF. The complete variable domain, with remaining parts taken from reference TRBV7-7 and TRBJ2-3, reads GAGVSQSPRYKVTKRGQDVTLRCDPISSHATLYWYQQALGQGPEFLTYFNYEAQPDKSGLPSDRFSAERPEGSISTLTIQRTEQRDSAMYRCASSPMGTSGYSDTQYFGPGTRLTVL.

This clone was picked up one time. The J gene is TRBJ2-1, the V gene TRBV19; 9 positions agree with TRBD2. Trimming removed 5 bases from V and 5 bases from J; junction bases left unmatched: 4. This CDR3 contains 14 residues. CDR1 and CDR2 (germline): LNHDA, SQIVND (reference sequence). The CDR3 reads CASSQGTSHNEQFF. DNA of the CDR3: TGTGCCAGTAGTCAGGGGACTAGCCACAATGAGCAGTTCTTC.

The V and J genes are TRBV10-2 and TRBJ1-5, with a possible D match to TRBD1 (5 bases). The V end was cut by 1 base, the J end by 4 bases, with 14 bases between. The germline CDR1 and CDR2 sequences are WSHSY and SAAADI. The CDR3 totals 16 residues. The CDR3 loop is CASSEWGESVNQPQHF. The CDR3 DNA reads as TGCGCCAGCAGTGAGTGGGGGGAGAGTGTTAATCAGCCCCAGCATTTT.